The 11 T cell receptor beta chains presented below share a single source sample, sequenced in a study of cytomegalovirus exposure and HLA in healthy donors. Researchers ran the PCR with 60 Vbeta and 13 Jbeta primers. The data were produced by immunoSEQ multiplex PCR, yet TCRdb's version contains in-frame clones alone and is incomplete. The sample has approximately 140,000 clones; about four fifths are singletons. Sequenced sample: PBMCs. The receptors derive from a man in his forties or fifties in good health and CMV-seropositive.

Comment on this clone: Other DNA variants within this sample encode the same CDR3. The chain couples TRBV9 to TRBJ1-1; D remains ambiguous. The CDR3 consists of 14 residues. Germline CDR1 SGDLS, CDR2 YYNGEE. V gave up 0 bases and J gave up 1 base, with 7 bases separating them. The CDR3 region has the DNA TGTGCCAGCAGCGTAGGTACAGCGAACACTGAAGCTTTCTTT. Translation: CASSVGTANTEAFF.

V is TRBV6-6 and J is TRBJ1-5; D remains unclear. Germline lookup yields CDR1 MNHNY and CDR2 SVGAGI (reference sequence). V lost 6 bases, J lost 11 bases, and 14 bases lay in between. This CDR3 is built from 12 residues. The CDR3 bases are TGTGCCAGCAGAATTGAGCAAACAGCCCAGCATTTT. Protein: CASRIEQTAQHF.

V is TRBV5-1 and J is TRBJ2-1, with 7 nucleotides matching TRBD1. Germline assignment: CDR1 SGHRS and CDR2 YFSETQ. The V gene end was trimmed by 2 bases and the J gene end by 13 bases; junction bases not matched to a gene: 9. This CDR3 comprises 13 residues. CDR3 nucleotides: TGCGCCAGCAGCTTCGGACAGGACAGGTACCAGTTCTTC. As protein: CASSFGQDRYQFF. Complete variable domain (other parts from reference TRBV5-1 and TRBJ2-1): KAGVTQTPRYLIKTRGQQVTLSCSPISGHRSVSWYQQTPGQGLQFLFEYFSETQRNKGNFPGRFSGRQFSNSRSEMNVSTLELGDSALYLCASSFGQDRYQFFGPGTRLTVL.

The rearrangement links TRBV11-2 to TRBJ1-1; TRBD1 aligns across 8 bases. CDR3 length: 16 residues. Germline lookup yields CDR1 SGHAT and CDR2 FQNNGV. V lost 0 bases, J lost 11 bases, and 14 bases stayed unmatched. The CDR3 protein is CASSLEGRTGTRNAFF. DNA for the CDR3: TGTGCCAGCAGCTTAGAGGGGAGGACAGGGACCAGGAACGCTTTCTTT.

The V gene is TRBV6-5, the J gene TRBJ2-2; D not certain. The CDR3 is 16 residues long. V was trimmed by 3 bases and J by 4 bases, leaving 15 bases between them. Germline assignment: CDR1 MNHEY and CDR2 SVGAGI. The CDR3 region has the DNA TGTGCCAGCAGTTATATGGCCGTGGCCAGCACCGGGGAGCTGTTTTTT. This gives the protein CASSYMAVASTGELFF.

DNA for the CDR3: TGTGCCAGCAGGGGGGGGACTAGCAGGTTCGTGGGTGAGCAGTTCTTC. Translating it yields CASRGGTSRFVGEQFF. The rearrangement links TRBV5-8 to TRBJ2-1; 9 bases align to TRBD2. The CDR3 is 16 residues long. The trim removed 5 bases at V and 9 bases at J, leaving 15 bases unmatched. CDR1 is SGHTS and CDR2 is YDEGEE in the germline V gene. The full variable domain, with the rest looked up from reference TRBV5-8 and TRBJ2-1, is EAGVTQSPTHLIKTRGQQATLRCSPISGHTSVYWYQQALGLGLQFLLWYDEGEERNRGNFPPRFSGRQFPNYSSELNVNALELEDSALYLCASRGGTSRFVGEQFFGPGTRLTVL.

The chain links TRBV10-3 to TRBJ1-1; 8 bases line up with TRBD1. This CDR3 contains 16 residues. Germline V gene sequence: CDR1 ENHRY, CDR2 SYGVKD. Trimming removed 6 bases from V and 0 bases from J; junction bases left unmatched: 9. CDR3 amino acids: CAISGTGTGLNTEAFF. The CDR3 DNA follows: TGTGCCATCAGCGGTACCGGGACAGGCCTGAACACTGAAGCTTTCTTT.

This clone was detected only once. The chain joins TRBV7-8 to TRBJ2-1; D perhaps matches TRBD2 (7 bases). The CDR3 has 14 amino acids. Per germline, CDR1 SGHVS and CDR2 FQNEAQ. V gave up 5 bases and J gave up 9 bases, with 17 bases separating them. This CDR3 reads CASSRLGGRVEQFF. Here the CDR3 DNA reads TGTGCCAGCAGCCGCCTGGGGGGGCGCGTTGAGCAGTTCTTC.

The chain employs TRBV18 and TRBJ2-7; 10 nucleotides match TRBD1. Trimming at V came to 3 bases and at J to 6 bases, leaving 2 bases not matched to a gene. This CDR3 has 13 residues. The germline V gene encodes CDR1 KGHSH and CDR2 LQKENI. This CDR3 is CASSPGTGVEQYF. The CDR3 bases are TGTGCCAGCTCACCCGGGACAGGGGTCGAGCAGTACTTC.

This rearrangement joins TRBV7-8 to TRBJ2-7; 7 nucleotides match TRBD1. Germline V lookup: CDR1 SGHVS, CDR2 FQNEAQ. The CDR3 spans 13 residues. V lost 6 bases to trimming and J lost 2 bases; unmatched junction nucleotides: 4. The DNA of the CDR3 is TGTGCCAGCAGTCTTGACAGGGCCTACGAGCAGTACTTC. Its translation: CASSLDRAYEQYF.

The chain has TRBV7-6 and TRBJ2-7, with 7 bases lining up with TRBD2. Per the germline V gene, CDR1 is SGHVS and CDR2 is FNYEAQ. The length of the CDR3 is 15 residues. V gave up 2 bases and J gave up 5 bases; unmatched junction bases: 9. The CDR3 reads CASSLIGGSANEQYF. In DNA form, the CDR3 reads TGTGCCAGCAGCTTAATCGGCGGGAGTGCCAACGAGCAGTACTTC.